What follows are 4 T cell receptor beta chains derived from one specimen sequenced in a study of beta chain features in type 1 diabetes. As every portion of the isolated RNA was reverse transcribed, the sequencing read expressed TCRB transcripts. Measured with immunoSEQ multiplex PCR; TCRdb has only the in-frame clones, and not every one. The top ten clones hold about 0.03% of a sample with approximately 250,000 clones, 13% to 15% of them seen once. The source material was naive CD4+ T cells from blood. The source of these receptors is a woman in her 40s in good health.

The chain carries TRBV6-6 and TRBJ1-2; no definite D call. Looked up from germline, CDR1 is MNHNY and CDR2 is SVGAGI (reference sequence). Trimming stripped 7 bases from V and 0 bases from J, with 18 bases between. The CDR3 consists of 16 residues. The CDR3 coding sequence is TGTGCCAGCACCTTGACATTGGCCCTCCCTAACTATGGCTACACCTTC. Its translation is CASTLTLALPNYGYTF.

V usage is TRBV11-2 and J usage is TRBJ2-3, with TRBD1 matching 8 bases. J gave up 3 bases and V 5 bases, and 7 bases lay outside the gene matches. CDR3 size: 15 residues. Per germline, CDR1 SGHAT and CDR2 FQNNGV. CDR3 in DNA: TGTGCCAGCAGCGTTGGACAGGGTCAAACAGATACGCAGTATTTT. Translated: CASSVGQGQTDTQYF.

The CDR3 region is CASGQGIGSPLHF. CDR3 nucleotide sequence: TGTGCGAGCGGACAGGGAATTGGGTCACCCCTCCACTTT. The rearrangement links TRBV2 to TRBJ1-6, with 8 bases that match TRBD1. In germline, CDR1 is SNHLY, CDR2 FYNNEI. CDR3 length: 13 amino acids.

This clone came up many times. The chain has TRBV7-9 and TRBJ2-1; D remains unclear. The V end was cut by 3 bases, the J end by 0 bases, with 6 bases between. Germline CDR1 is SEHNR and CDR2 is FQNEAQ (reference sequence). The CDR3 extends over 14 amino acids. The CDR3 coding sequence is TGTGCCAGCAGCTTGACGGGCTCCTACAATGAGCAGTTCTTC. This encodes CASSLTGSYNEQFF. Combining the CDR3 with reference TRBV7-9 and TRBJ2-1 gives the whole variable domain DTGVSQNPRHKITKRGQNVTFRCDPISEHNRLYWYRQTLGQGPEFLTYFQNEAQLEKSRLLSDRFSAERPKGSFSTLEIQRTEQGDSAMYLCASSLTGSYNEQFFGPGTRLTVL.